This T cell receptor (beta chain) is from a study of blood T cells in healthy people across ages. Regarding the study as a whole: In older individuals, TCR beta diversity per million T cells was lower, falling roughly linearly with age.

This clonotype occurred once. The antigen is unknown. One end of the junction does not line up with germline, which may come from a read error. A second PCR, run for roughly 7 to 11 cycles, used a sample-barcoded 5' primer plus a J-beta primer mix. Every cDNA molecule carried a tag from a template-switch adaptor bearing 12 random nucleotides. TCRdb passed the 5' RACE reads through MiXCR, listing each CDR3 protein once. The repertoire holds roughly 1,800,000 distinct CDR3 sequences, roughly 49% seen once, with more than 2% in the top ten. The CDR3 covers 16 residues. Per the germline V gene, CDR1 is SGDLS and CDR2 is YYNGEE.

This receptor was taken from a woman aged 40 to 49 in good health. The sample consisted of blood. The chain joins TRBV9 to TRBJ2-1; D may be TRBD2 (6 bases). CDR3 nucleotide sequence: TGTGCCAGCCGCGTAGGGTTCGGGGGCTCCTACAATGAGCAGTTCTTC. Translating it yields CASRVGFGGSYNEQFF.